This T cell receptor (beta chain) was observed in a study of CD8 T cells in Susac syndrome. CD8+ and CD4+ T cells from blood underwent TCR beta sequencing. Treatment-naive patients with stable or active relapsing-remitting disease were the multiple sclerosis controls. TEMRA cells were enriched by FACS, and CD4+ and CD8+ T cells were negatively isolated. Random hexamers served to reverse transcribe roughly 0.5 to 1 ug RNA. TCRdb ran MiXCR on the immunoSEQ multiplex PCR reads and lists one entry per CDR3 protein. The table has just over 300,000 distinct CDR3 sequences, about 92% seen once. Germline CDR1 SGHDN, CDR2 FVKESK. This CDR3 has 16 residues. Trimming cost V 1 base and J 1 base, with 12 bases left between them.

J is TRBJ2-3 and V is TRBV14; possibly TRBD2 for D (6 bases). The clonotype was recovered from a human donor with multiple sclerosis. The specimen was CD4+ T cells from PBMCs. As DNA, the CDR3 is TGTGCCAGCAGCCAAGTCGGGCGGGGCCGCACAGATACGCAGTATTTT. Amino acids: CASSQVGRGRTDTQYF.